These 26 T cell receptor beta chains originate from one sample sequenced in a study of cytomegalovirus exposure and HLA in healthy donors. Both 60 Vbeta primers and 13 Jbeta primers went into the PCR. TCRdb's copy holds only in-frame clones and misses some; the assay was immunoSEQ multiplex PCR. The table has roughly 140,000 clones, about 75% seen once; the top ten hold 0.66%. Sequencing used PBMCs. The origin of the receptors is a male donor in good health and CMV-seronegative.

To note about this clone: Other DNA sequences from this sample encode an identical CDR3 as well. This chain uses TRBV12-5 with TRBJ1-4; the match to TRBD1 covers 7 bases. Germline lookup yields CDR1 LGHNT and CDR2 FRNRAP. The V segment lost 1 base and the J segment 1 base; nucleotides outside the gene matches: 12. The CDR3 consists of 19 residues. CDR3 region: CASGLELQGTPRTNEKLFF. CDR3 coding DNA: TGTGCTAGTGGTTTGGAACTACAGGGGACCCCGCGAACTAATGAAAAACTGTTTTTT. The full variable domain, with the rest looked up from reference TRBV12-5 and TRBJ1-4, is DARVTQTPRHKVTEMGQEVTMRCQPILGHNTVFWYRQTMMQGLELLAYFRNRAPLDDSGMPKDRFSAEMPDATLATLKIQPSEPRDSAVYFCASGLELQGTPRTNEKLFFGSGTQLSVL.

This chain uses TRBV18 with TRBJ1-6; D not certain. Germline V gene lookup returns CDR1 KGHSH and CDR2 LQKENI. The CDR3 loop spans 12 amino acids. With 8 bases removed from V and 2 bases from J, the gap between germline ends came to 4 bases. This CDR3 reads CASATYNSPLHF. The CDR3 DNA is TGTGCCAGCGCGACCTATAATTCACCCCTCCACTTT.

The chain joins TRBV4-1 to TRBJ1-1; the match to TRBD1 covers 7 bases. CDR1 is MGHRA and CDR2 is YSYEKL in the germline V gene. The CDR3 sequence is 15 residues long. The V gene end was trimmed by 2 bases and the J gene end by 2 bases; junction bases not matched to a gene: 5. Here the CDR3 reads CASSQPRDRNTEAFF. In DNA form, the CDR3 reads TGCGCCAGCAGCCAACCCAGGGACAGAAACACTGAAGCTTTCTTT.

This clone was observed a single time. This chain uses TRBV18 with TRBJ2-7, with a tentative D call TRBD2 (6 bases). Trimming pared 5 bases from V and 7 bases from J, leaving 18 bases between. Germline CDR1 KGHSH, CDR2 LQKENI. The CDR3 spans 14 residues. CDR3 amino acids: CASSGGTLREEQYF. The CDR3 DNA sequence: TGTGCCAGCTCAGGAGGGACCCTCAGGGAAGAGCAGTACTTC.

This chain uses TRBV30 with TRBJ2-5; 13 positions agree with TRBD2. Per the germline V gene, CDR1 is GTSNPN and CDR2 is SVGIG (reference sequence). This CDR3 spans 14 amino acids. The ends lost 3 bases at V and 7 bases at J; junction bases unmatched: 5. CDR3 nucleotides: TGTGCCTGGAGCACCGGACTAGCGGGGGTGACCCAGTACTTC. It encodes CAWSTGLAGVTQYF.

In this sample, this clone turned up a few times. The V gene is TRBV6-5, the J gene TRBJ2-7, with 11 bases that match TRBD2. The CDR3 spans 13 residues. Looked up from germline, CDR1 is MNHEY and CDR2 is SVGAGI. J lost 3 bases, V lost 6 bases, and 1 base had no gene match. Here the CDR3 DNA reads TGTGCCAGCAGGCTAGCGGGAGGCTACGAGCAGTACTTC. Translation: CASRLAGGYEQYF.

The genes are TRBV6-1 and TRBJ2-7; the D gene is possibly TRBD1 (6 bases). V was clipped by 8 bases and J by 0 bases, with 14 bases between them. This CDR3 spans 14 amino acids. The germline V gene has CDR1 MNHNS and CDR2 SASEGT. The CDR3 DNA sequence: TGTGCCAGCCCAGGGGTGGGGAGCTCCTACGAGCAGTACTTC. This sequence encodes CASPGVGSSYEQYF.

The chain uses TRBV5-4 and TRBJ2-1; TRBD2 matches 9 bases. The CDR3 consists of 16 residues. V lost 1 base to trimming and J lost 10 bases; unmatched junction nucleotides: 12. Per germline, CDR1 SGHNT and CDR2 YYREEE (reference sequence). CDR3 in DNA: TGTGCCAGCAGCTTGTTTAGTGGGAGACTAGCGGACGAGCAGTTCTTC. It translates to CASSLFSGRLADEQFF.

Comments on this clone: An end of the junction does not agree with germline; a read error may underlie this. This chain uses TRBV7-9 with TRBJ2-7, with a tentative D call TRBD1 (5 bases). From germline, CDR1 is SEHNR and CDR2 FQNEAQ (reference sequence). The CDR3 has 13 residues. CDR3 DNA sequence: TGTTCCAGCAGCTGGGGCAGCTCCTACGAGCAGTACTTC. The encoded protein is CSSSWGSSYEQYF. Drawing the rest from reference TRBV7-9 and TRBJ2-7, the complete variable domain is DTGVSQNPRHKITKRGQNVTFRCDPISEHNRLYWYRQTLGQGPEFLTYFQNEAQLEKSRLLSDRFSAERPKGSFSTLEIQRTEQGDSAMYLCSSSWGSSYEQYFGPGTRLTVT.

The J gene is TRBJ1-5, the V gene TRBV9; D perhaps matches TRBD1 (6 bases). V lost 4 bases, J lost 2 bases, and 13 bases lay in between. CDR1 and CDR2 from the germline V gene are SGDLS and YYNGEE. CDR3 length equals 15 residues. The CDR3 nucleotides read TGTGCCAGCAGCCTAGGGGGGGAAGGCAATCAGCCCCAGCATTTT. As protein: CASSLGGEGNQPQHF.

This CDR3 is CASSLDGGQPYEQYF. The CDR3 nucleotides read TGTGCCAGCAGCTTAGATGGCGGACAACCCTACGAGCAGTACTTC. The rearrangement uses TRBV11-2 and TRBJ2-7; a possible D gene is TRBD1 (5 bases). CDR1 is SGHAT, CDR2 FQNNGV, per germline. The CDR3 sequence is 15 residues long. Trimming stripped 0 bases from V and 2 bases from J, with 11 bases between.

For this clone: At one boundary the junction diverges from the germline segment, which might be a read error. V and J are TRBV7-9 and TRBJ2-7; 9 bases are a match to TRBD1. Germline CDR1 is SEHNR and CDR2 is FQNEAQ (reference sequence). This CDR3 is built from 15 residues. The CDR3 protein is CSSSPHGTGPLEQYF. The CDR3 nucleotides read TGTTCCAGCAGCCCGCATGGGACAGGGCCGCTCGAGCAGTACTTC.

This clone was picked up one time. Other DNA sequences within the sample encode an identical CDR3. The chain carries TRBV9 and TRBJ2-7; 8 bases align to TRBD1. Trimming cost V 0 bases and J 1 base; bases outside gene matches: 3. The CDR3 is 15 amino acids. From germline, CDR1 is SGDLS and CDR2 YYNGEE. This CDR3 is CASSVGGTGSYEQYF. The CDR3 coding sequence is TGTGCCAGCAGCGTAGGGGGGACAGGATCCTACGAGCAGTACTTC.

This sequence joins TRBV10-2 and TRBJ1-1; D not resolved. CDR1 is WSHSY, CDR2 SAAADI, per germline. This CDR3 is built from 13 residues. The V end lost 2 bases, the J end lost 1 base, and 5 bases lay between the germline ends. This chain's CDR3 is CASSEPGNTEAFF. The CDR3, as DNA: TGCGCCAGCAGTGAGCCAGGGAACACTGAAGCTTTCTTT.

The chain is built from TRBV9 and TRBJ2-5; 7 positions agree with TRBD2. TRBJ2-7 matches the DNA end more closely, so the J call is doubtful. The germline V gene encodes CDR1 SGDLS and CDR2 YYNGEE. The CDR3 runs 13 residues. The CDR3 loop is CASSAAGTYEQYF. The CDR3 bases are TGTGCCAGCAGCGCAGCGGGGACCTACGAGCAGTACTTC.

The chain links TRBV30 to TRBJ1-3; D is perhaps TRBD1 (5 bases). Trimming removed 7 bases from V and 8 bases from J, with 21 bases in between. Germline assignment: CDR1 GTSNPN and CDR2 SVGIG (reference sequence). The CDR3 runs 14 residues. CDR3 nucleotides: TGTGCCTCCCAACGACCCAGGGTCGCCGACACCATATATTTT. Translated, it gives CASQRPRVADTIYF.

The chain couples TRBV5-5 to TRBJ1-1, with 8 bases that match TRBD1. The CDR3 is 14 residues long. Germline CDR1 is SGHKS and CDR2 is YYEKEE (reference sequence). The trim removed 2 bases at V and 4 bases at J, leaving 4 bases unmatched. Written as DNA, the CDR3 is TGTGCCAGCAGCTTTAGGACAGGGACCACTGAAGCTTTCTTT. It translates to CASSFRTGTTEAFF.

The V call is TRBV6-1, the J call TRBJ1-5; a weak D match, TRBD1 (6 bases). Trimming removed 8 bases from V and 7 bases from J, with 18 bases in between. The CDR3 length is 14 residues. Looked up from germline, CDR1 is MNHNS and CDR2 is SASEGT. In nucleotides, the CDR3 is TGTGCCAGCTTTCTCCCCGAGGGGGGGCAGCCCCAGCATTTT. Translation gives CASFLPEGGQPQHF.

The chain recombines TRBV11-2 with TRBJ2-1; D not resolved. CDR1 is SGHAT and CDR2 is FQNNGV in the germline V gene. This CDR3 has 15 residues. V was clipped by 0 bases and J by 8 bases, with 14 bases between them. CDR3 in amino acids: CASSLEFGERYEQFF. As DNA, the CDR3 is TGTGCCAGCAGCTTAGAGTTCGGAGAAAGGTATGAGCAGTTCTTC.

The rearrangement uses TRBV9 and TRBJ2-1; the match to TRBD1 covers 7 bases. V lost 3 bases and J lost 6; bases outside the gene matches: 15. From germline, CDR1 is SGDLS and CDR2 YYNGEE. CDR3 length: 17 amino acids. The chain's CDR3 is CASSAKARPGGFNEQFF. In DNA, the CDR3 is TGTGCCAGCAGCGCTAAAGCCCGTCCAGGGGGATTCAATGAGCAGTTCTTC.

V gene TRBV30 combines with J gene TRBJ1-2; 12 positions match TRBD1. Germline assignment: CDR1 GTSNPN and CDR2 SVGIG (reference sequence). CDR3 length: 15 residues. V shed 5 bases and J 4 bases; nucleotides not matched to a gene: 8. The CDR3 sequence: CAWQTGTGGAYGYTF. DNA for the CDR3: TGTGCCTGGCAGACCGGGACAGGGGGCGCCTATGGCTACACCTTC. Full variable domain (missing parts from reference TRBV30 and TRBJ1-2): SQTIHQWPATLVQPVGSPLSLECTVEGTSNPNLYWYRQAAGRGLQLLFYSVGIGQISSEVPQNLSASRPQDRQFILSSKKLLLSDSGFYLCAWQTGTGGAYGYTFGSGTRLTVV.

The chain carries TRBV6-1 and TRBJ1-5; possibly TRBD1 for D (5 bases). V lost 0 bases, J lost 1 base, and 13 bases lay in between. The CDR3 is 17 residues long. Germline CDR1 MNHNS, CDR2 SASEGT. CDR3 in DNA: TGTGCCAGCAGTGAAGCTCTTAACAGGATGAGCAATCAGCCCCAGCATTTT. Amino acids: CASSEALNRMSNQPQHF.

The rearrangement joins TRBV27 to TRBJ2-7, with D possibly matching TRBD2 (5 bases). The CDR3 length is 16 residues. V lost 3 bases, J lost 0 bases, and 15 bases lay in between. The germline V gene has CDR1 MNHEY and CDR2 SMNVEV (reference sequence). The CDR3 is CASSFTEDGASYEQYF. The DNA for the CDR3 is TGTGCCAGCAGTTTTACGGAGGACGGCGCCTCCTACGAGCAGTACTTC.

This clone appeared a few times. V usage is TRBV5-4 and J usage is TRBJ2-1; 10 bases are a match to TRBD2. Unmatched junction bases numbered 4, after V lost 4 bases and J lost 3 bases. The CDR3 is 15 residues long. CDR1 SGHNT and CDR2 YYREEE come from the germline V gene (reference sequence). For the CDR3, the DNA is TGTGCCAGCAGCGAACTAGCGGGATACTACAATGAGCAGTTCTTC. Encoded protein: CASSELAGYYNEQFF.

The CDR3 region has the DNA TGTGCCAGCAGCATCGGAGCGTCCTCCTACGAGCAGTACTTC. Protein sequence: CASSIGASSYEQYF. This chain links TRBV9 with TRBJ2-7; D is unclear. CDR1 and CDR2 from the germline V gene are SGDLS and YYNGEE. Between the trimmed V and J ends, which lost 4 bases and 0 bases, there was a span of 11 bases. There are 14 residues in the CDR3.

The chain links TRBV7-9 to TRBJ1-2; D gene ambiguous. This CDR3 is 11 amino acids long. The germline CDR1 and CDR2 sequences are SEHNR and FQNEAQ (reference sequence). V was shortened by 5 bases and J by 4 bases, with 5 bases between the two germline ends. As DNA, the CDR3 is TGTGCCAGCAGCCCCCTCTATGGCTACACCTTC. Its translation is CASSPLYGYTF.